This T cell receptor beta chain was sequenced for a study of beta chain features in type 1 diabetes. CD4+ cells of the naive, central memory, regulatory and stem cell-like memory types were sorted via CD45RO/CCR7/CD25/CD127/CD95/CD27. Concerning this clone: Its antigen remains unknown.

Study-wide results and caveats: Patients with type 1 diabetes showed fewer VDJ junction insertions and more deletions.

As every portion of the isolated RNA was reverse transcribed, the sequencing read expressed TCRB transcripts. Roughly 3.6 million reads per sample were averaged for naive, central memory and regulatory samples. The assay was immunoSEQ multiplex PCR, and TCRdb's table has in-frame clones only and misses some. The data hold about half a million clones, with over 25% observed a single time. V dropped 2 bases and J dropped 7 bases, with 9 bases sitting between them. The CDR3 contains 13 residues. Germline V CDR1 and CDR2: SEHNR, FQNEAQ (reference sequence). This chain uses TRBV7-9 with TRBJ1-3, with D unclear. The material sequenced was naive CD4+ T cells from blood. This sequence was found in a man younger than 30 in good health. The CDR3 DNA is TGTGCCAGCAGCTTATTCCCCGCGAACACCATATATTTT. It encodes CASSLFPANTIYF.